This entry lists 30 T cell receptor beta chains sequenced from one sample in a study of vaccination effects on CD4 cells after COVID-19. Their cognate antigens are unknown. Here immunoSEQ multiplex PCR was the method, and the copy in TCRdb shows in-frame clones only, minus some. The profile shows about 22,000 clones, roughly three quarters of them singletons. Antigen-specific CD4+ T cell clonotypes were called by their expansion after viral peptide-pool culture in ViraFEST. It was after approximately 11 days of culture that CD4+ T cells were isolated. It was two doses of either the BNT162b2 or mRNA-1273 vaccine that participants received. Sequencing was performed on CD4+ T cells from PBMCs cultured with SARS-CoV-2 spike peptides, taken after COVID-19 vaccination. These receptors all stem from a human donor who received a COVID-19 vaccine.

The CDR3 DNA reads as TGTGCCAGCAGTGAATCCGGACCAGGGAATGGCTACACCTTC. Its protein is CASSESGPGNGYTF. The rearrangement uses TRBV25-1 and TRBJ1-2; a possible D gene is TRBD1 (5 bases). Germline V CDR1 and CDR2: MGHDK, SYGVNS. This CDR3 is 14 amino acids long. Trimming shortened V by 1 base and J by 6 bases, and 12 bases separated the two germline ends.

CDR3 protein: CASSFTLGYGYTF. The CDR3 DNA sequence: TGTGCCAGCAGTTTTACTCTGGGCTATGGCTACACCTTC. The chain employs TRBV2 and TRBJ1-2; D gene unclear. The CDR3 consists of 13 residues. Germline V gene lookup returns CDR1 SNHLY and CDR2 FYNNEI. The V and J ends lost 5 bases and 4 bases respectively, with 11 bases between them.

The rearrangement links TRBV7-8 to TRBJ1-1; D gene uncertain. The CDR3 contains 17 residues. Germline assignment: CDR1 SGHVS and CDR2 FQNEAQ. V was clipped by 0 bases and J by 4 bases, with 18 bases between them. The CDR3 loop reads CASSLAGIGVAATEAFF. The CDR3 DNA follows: TGTGCCAGCAGCTTAGCCGGGATCGGGGTGGCCGCCACTGAAGCTTTCTTT.

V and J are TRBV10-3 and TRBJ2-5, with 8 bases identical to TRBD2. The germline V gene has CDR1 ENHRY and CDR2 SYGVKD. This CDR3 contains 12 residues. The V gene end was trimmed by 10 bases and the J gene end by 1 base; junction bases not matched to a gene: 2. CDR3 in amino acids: CATGLAQETQYF. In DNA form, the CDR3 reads TGTGCCACAGGACTAGCCCAAGAGACCCAGTACTTC.

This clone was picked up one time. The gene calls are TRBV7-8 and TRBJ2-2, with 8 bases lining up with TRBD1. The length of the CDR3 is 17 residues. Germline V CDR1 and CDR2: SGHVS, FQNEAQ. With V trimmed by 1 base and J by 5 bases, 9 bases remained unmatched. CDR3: CASSLGPSDRGTGELFF. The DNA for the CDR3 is TGTGCCAGCAGCTTAGGCCCTAGTGACAGGGGTACCGGGGAGCTGTTTTTT.

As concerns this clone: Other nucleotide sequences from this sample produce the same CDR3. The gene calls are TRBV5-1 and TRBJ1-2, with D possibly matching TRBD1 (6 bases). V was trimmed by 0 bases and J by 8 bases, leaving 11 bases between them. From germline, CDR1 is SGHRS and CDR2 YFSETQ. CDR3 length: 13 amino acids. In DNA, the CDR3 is TGCGCCAGCAGCTTGGACAGGGAATCCGGCTACACCTTC. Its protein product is CASSLDRESGYTF.

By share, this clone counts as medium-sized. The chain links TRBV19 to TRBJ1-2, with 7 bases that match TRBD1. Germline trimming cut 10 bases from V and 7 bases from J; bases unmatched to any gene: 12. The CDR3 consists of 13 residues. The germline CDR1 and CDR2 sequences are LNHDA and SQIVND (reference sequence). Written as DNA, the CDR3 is TGTGCCACTGACACAGGGGCCCGACTTGGCTACACCTTC. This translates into CATDTGARLGYTF.

For the CDR3, the DNA is TGTGCCATCGAGGGTACGGATTCGCCTTATGGCTACACCTTC. Translation gives CAIEGTDSPYGYTF. The chain recombines TRBV6-5 with TRBJ1-2; D unclear. The V and J ends lost 10 bases and 5 bases respectively, with 20 bases between them. The CDR3 is 14 amino acids. Per germline, CDR1 MNHEY and CDR2 SVGAGI.

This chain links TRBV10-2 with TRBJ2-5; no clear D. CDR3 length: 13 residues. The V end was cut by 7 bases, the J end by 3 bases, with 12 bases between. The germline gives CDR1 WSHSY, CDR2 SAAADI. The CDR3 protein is CASMELTKETQYF. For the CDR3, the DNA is TGCGCCAGCATGGAACTAACAAAAGAGACCCAGTACTTC.

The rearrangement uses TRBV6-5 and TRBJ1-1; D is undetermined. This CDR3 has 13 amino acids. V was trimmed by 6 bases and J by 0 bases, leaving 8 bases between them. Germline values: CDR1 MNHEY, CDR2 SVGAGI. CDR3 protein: CASRGQLNTEAFF. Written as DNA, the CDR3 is TGTGCCAGCAGGGGTCAGTTGAACACTGAAGCTTTCTTT.

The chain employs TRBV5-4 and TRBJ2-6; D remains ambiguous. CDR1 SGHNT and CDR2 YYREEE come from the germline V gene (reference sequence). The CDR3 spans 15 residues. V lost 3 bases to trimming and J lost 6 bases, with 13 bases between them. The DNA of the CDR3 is TGTGCCAGCAGCTCAAAGTTGGTGCAGGCCAACGTCCTGACTTTC. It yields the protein CASSSKLVQANVLTF.

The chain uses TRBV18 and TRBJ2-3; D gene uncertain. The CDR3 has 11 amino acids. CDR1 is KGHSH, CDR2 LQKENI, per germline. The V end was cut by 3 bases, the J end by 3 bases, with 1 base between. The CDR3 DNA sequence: TGTGCCAGCTCACCGACAGATACGCAGTATTTT. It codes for CASSPTDTQYF.

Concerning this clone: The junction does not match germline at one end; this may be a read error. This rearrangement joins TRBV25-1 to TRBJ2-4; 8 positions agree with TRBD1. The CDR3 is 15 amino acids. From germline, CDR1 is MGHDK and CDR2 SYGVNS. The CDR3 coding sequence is TGTGCCAGCAGTGAAGGGGGGCGTGGACAGGGTATTTCGCACTTC. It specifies CASSEGGRGQGISHF.

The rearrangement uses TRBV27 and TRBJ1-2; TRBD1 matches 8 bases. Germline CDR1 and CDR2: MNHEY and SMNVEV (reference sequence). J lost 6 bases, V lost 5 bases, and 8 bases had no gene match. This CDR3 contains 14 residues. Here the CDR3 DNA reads TGTGCCAGCAGTACACCGGGACAGGTCGATGGCTACACCTTC. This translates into CASSTPGQVDGYTF.

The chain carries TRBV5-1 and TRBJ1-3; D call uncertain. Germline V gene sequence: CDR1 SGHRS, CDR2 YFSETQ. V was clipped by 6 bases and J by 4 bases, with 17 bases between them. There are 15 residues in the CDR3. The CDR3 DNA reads TGCGCCAGCAACCCGTCGGATGACCCAGGAAACACCATATATTTT. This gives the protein CASNPSDDPGNTIYF.

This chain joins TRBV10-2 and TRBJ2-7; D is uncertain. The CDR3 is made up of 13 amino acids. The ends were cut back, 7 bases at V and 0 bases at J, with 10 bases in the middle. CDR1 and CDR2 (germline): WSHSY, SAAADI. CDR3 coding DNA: TGCGCCAGCACCCAGCAACCCTCCTACGAGCAGTACTTC. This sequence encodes CASTQQPSYEQYF.

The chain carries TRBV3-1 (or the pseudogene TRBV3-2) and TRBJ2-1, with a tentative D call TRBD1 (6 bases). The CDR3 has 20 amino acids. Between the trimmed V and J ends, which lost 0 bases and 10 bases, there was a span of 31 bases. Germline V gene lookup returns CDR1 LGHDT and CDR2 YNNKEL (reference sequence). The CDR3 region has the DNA TGTGCCAGCAGCCAAGATACCCGGGCCTCGTGGGACACCCCATACCCAGAGCAGTTCTTC. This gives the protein CASSQDTRASWDTPYPEQFF.

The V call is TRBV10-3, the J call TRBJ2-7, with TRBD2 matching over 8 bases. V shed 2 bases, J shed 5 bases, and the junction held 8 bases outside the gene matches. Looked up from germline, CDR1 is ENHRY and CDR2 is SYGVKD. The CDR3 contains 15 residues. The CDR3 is CAISERTGGRDEQYF. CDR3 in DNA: TGTGCCATCAGTGAGAGGACGGGGGGGCGGGACGAGCAGTACTTC.

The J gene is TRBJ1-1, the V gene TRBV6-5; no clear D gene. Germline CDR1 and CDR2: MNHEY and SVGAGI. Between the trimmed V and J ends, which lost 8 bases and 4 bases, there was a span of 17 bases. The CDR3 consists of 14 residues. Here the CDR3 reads CASLGRGRRTEAFF. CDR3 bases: TGTGCCAGCCTCGGAAGAGGGCGCCGCACTGAAGCTTTCTTT.

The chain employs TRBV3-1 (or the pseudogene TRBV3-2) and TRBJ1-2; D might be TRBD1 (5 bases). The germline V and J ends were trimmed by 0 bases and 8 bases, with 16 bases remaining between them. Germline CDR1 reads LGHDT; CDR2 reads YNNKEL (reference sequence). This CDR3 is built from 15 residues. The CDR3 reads CASSQDGGVPGGYTF. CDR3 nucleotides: TGTGCCAGCAGCCAAGATGGAGGGGTACCGGGGGGCTACACCTTC.

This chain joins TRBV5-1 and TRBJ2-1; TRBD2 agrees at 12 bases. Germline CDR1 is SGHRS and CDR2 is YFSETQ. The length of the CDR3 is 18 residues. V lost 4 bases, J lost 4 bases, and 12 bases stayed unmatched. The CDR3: CASSGYLASGGAYNEQFF. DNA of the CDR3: TGCGCCAGCAGCGGATACCTTGCTAGCGGGGGGGCTTACAATGAGCAGTTCTTC. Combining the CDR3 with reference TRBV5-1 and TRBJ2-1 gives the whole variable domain KAGVTQTPRYLIKTRGQQVTLSCSPISGHRSVSWYQQTPGQGLQFLFEYFSETQRNKGNFPGRFSGRQFSNSRSEMNVSTLELGDSALYLCASSGYLASGGAYNEQFFGPGTRLTVL.

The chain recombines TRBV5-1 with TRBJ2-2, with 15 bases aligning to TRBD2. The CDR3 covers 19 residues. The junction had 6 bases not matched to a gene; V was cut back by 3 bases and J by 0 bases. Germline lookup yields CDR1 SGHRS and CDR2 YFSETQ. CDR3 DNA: TGCGCCAGCAGCTGGTGGACTAGCGGGGGGGGTACGAACACCGGGGAGCTGTTTTTT. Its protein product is CASSWWTSGGGTNTGELFF. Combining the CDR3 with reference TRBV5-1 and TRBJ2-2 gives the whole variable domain KAGVTQTPRYLIKTRGQQVTLSCSPISGHRSVSWYQQTPGQGLQFLFEYFSETQRNKGNFPGRFSGRQFSNSRSEMNVSTLELGDSALYLCASSWWTSGGGTNTGELFFGEGSRLTVL.

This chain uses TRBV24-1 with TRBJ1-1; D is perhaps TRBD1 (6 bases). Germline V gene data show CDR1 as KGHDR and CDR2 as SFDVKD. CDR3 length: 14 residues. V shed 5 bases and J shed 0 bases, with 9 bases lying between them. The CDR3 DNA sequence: TGTGCCACCAGTGGTGCAGGGGTGAACACTGAAGCTTTCTTT. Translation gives CATSGAGVNTEAFF.

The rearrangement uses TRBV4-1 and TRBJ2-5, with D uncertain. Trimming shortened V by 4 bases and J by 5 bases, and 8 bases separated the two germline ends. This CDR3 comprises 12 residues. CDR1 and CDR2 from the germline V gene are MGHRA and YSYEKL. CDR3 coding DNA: TGCGCCAGCAGCCTTGTGGGTGAGACCCAGTACTTC. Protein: CASSLVGETQYF.

The CDR3 reads CASSPNRDDYEQYF. The CDR3 region has the DNA TGTGCCAGCTCACCAAACAGGGACGACTACGAGCAGTACTTC. V usage is TRBV18 and J usage is TRBJ2-7, with D possibly TRBD1 on 6 matching bases. Trimming removed 2 bases from V and 3 bases from J, with 11 bases in between. The CDR3 contains 14 residues. Germline V gene sequence: CDR1 KGHSH, CDR2 LQKENI.

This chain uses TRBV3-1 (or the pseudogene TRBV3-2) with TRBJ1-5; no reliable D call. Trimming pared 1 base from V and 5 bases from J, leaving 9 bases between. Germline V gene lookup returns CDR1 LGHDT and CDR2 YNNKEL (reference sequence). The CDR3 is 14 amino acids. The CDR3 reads CASSQVARDQPQHF. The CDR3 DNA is TGTGCCAGCAGCCAAGTTGCCCGGGATCAGCCCCAGCATTTT.

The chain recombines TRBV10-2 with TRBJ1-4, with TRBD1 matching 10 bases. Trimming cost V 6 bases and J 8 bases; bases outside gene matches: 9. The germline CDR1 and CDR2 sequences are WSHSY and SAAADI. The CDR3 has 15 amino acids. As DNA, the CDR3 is TGCGCCAGCAGAGATCGACAGGGGGCAGGGGAAAAACTGTTTTTT. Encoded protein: CASRDRQGAGEKLFF.

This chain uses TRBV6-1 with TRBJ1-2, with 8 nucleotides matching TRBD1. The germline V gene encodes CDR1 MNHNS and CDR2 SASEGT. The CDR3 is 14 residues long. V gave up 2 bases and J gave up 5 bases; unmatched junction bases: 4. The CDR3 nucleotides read TGTGCCAGCAGTGAAAAGGACAGGGCATATGGCTACACCTTC. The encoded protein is CASSEKDRAYGYTF.

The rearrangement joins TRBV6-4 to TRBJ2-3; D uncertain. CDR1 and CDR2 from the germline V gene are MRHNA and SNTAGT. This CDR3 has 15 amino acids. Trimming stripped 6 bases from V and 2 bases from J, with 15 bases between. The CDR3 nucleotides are TGTGCCAGCAGCCAGGACCCGACCCACACAGATACGCAGTATTTT. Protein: CASSQDPTHTDTQYF.

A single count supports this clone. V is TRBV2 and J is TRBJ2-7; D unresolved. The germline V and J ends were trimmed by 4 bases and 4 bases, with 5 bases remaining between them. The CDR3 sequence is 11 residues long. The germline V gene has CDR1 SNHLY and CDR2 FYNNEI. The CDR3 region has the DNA TGTGCCAGCAGTGTGAAATACGAGCAGTACTTC. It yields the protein CASSVKYEQYF.